One TCR beta chain is described in this entry. Its antigen is unknown. The CDR3 runs 16 residues. Per germline, CDR1 MGHRA and CDR2 YSYEKL. V dropped 1 base and J dropped 4 bases, with 14 bases sitting between them. The data were taken from a study of shared clonotypes between healthy human individuals. Each subset's genomic DNA was shared equally among a number of immunoSEQ plates. Assay: immunoSEQ multiplex PCR; the TCRdb copy retains only in-frame clones and omits some. The sample carries under 350,000 clones, around 86% recorded once. The study's findings and limits: Shared across a handful of donors were around 4.7% of the naive CD4 clonotypes. Generally, estimated richness proved larger in naive subsets than it did in memory subsets.

The sequencing input was memory CD8+ T cells sorted from blood. Subset given: CD45RO+ cells pooled with CCR7-negative TemRA cells. The source is a man aged 18-30 years in good health. The chain recombines TRBV4-1 with TRBJ1-5; D may be TRBD1 (5 bases). As DNA, the CDR3 is TGCGCCAGCAGCCAAGCGCGGGGCTTCAGGAATCAGCCCCAGCATTTT. Its translation: CASSQARGFRNQPQHF.